These 25 T cell receptor beta chains were sequenced from one sample in a study of Ad26.COV2.S vaccination and SARS-CoV-2 variants. This table comes from immunoSEQ multiplex PCR, and its TCRdb copy is limited to in-frame clones, with some not included. The data hold fewer than 400,000 clones, with around 81% observed a single time. Described treatment: approximately 18 received Ad26.COV2.S at low or high dose, single or two shots; 5 received placebo; per-sample allocation not given. Specimens were obtained on day 63 following the first vaccine or placebo injection. The sequencing used peripheral blood, collected in a trial of Ad26.COV2.S vaccine versus placebo. These receptors were taken from a person between 18 and 60 years old who received the Ad26.COV2.S COVID-19 vaccine or a placebo.

This chain uses TRBV11-3 with TRBJ1-4; TRBD1 matches 8 bases. J was trimmed by 8 bases and V by 5 bases; bases with no gene match: 7. Germline CDR1 SGHNT, CDR2 YENEEA. The CDR3 is 14 residues long. The DNA for the CDR3 is TGTGCCAGCAGCCCAGGGGGCGCAGGAGAAAAACTGTTTTTT. This translates into CASSPGGAGEKLFF.

The chain has TRBV6-4 and TRBJ1-2; 9 nucleotides line up with TRBD1. This CDR3 has 16 amino acids. Unmatched junction bases numbered 10, after V lost 2 bases and J lost 6 bases. Germline lookup yields CDR1 MRHNA and CDR2 SNTAGT. CDR3 bases: TGTGCCAGCAGTGACACAGGGGGCCTCCCTCTAGATGGCTACACCTTC. Translation: CASSDTGGLPLDGYTF.

The rearrangement links TRBV5-1 to TRBJ1-4; D not certain. There are 15 residues in the CDR3. Germline loops: CDR1 SGHRS, CDR2 YFSETQ. The V gene lost 2 bases and the J gene lost 7 bases, with 15 bases spanning the gap. The CDR3 DNA reads as TGCGCCAGCAGCTTACAGCCCACCGAGGGTGAAAAACTGTTTTTT. Translated, it gives CASSLQPTEGEKLFF.

The chain uses TRBV28 and TRBJ2-5; possibly TRBD1 for D (6 bases). Between the trimmed V and J ends, which lost 2 bases and 1 base, there was a span of 11 bases. Germline V gene sequence: CDR1 MDHEN, CDR2 SYDVKM. The CDR3 covers 15 residues. DNA of the CDR3: TGTGCCAGCAGTTTACCTCGGACAGCCCAAGAGACCCAGTACTTC. It codes for CASSLPRTAQETQYF. The whole variable domain, remainder taken from reference TRBV28 and TRBJ2-5, is DVKVTQSSRYLVKRTGEKVFLECVQDMDHENMFWYRQDPGLGLRLIYFSYDVKMKEKGDIPEGYSVSREKKERFSLILESASTNQTSMYLCASSLPRTAQETQYFGPGTRLLVL.

V and J are TRBV5-6 and TRBJ2-5; either TRBD1 or TRBD2 may supply D (5 bases each). Germline-derived CDR1 and CDR2 are SGHDT and YYEEEE. This CDR3 region has 14 residues. V shed 4 bases and J shed 2 bases, with 12 bases lying between them. CDR3 sequence: CASSPPGPQETQYF. The DNA of the CDR3 is TGTGCCAGCAGCCCCCCGGGGCCACAAGAGACCCAGTACTTC.

The chain joins TRBV7-2 to TRBJ2-3, with 10 bases lining up with TRBD2. J was trimmed by 2 bases and V by 5 bases; bases with no gene match: 13. The CDR3 is 18 amino acids. The germline V gene has CDR1 SGHTA and CDR2 FQGNSA. DNA of the CDR3: TGTGCCAGCAGCCACCAGAGGAGTAGCGGGGGGACCACAGATACGCAGTATTTT. It codes for CASSHQRSSGGTTDTQYF.

The sample holds one count of this clone. The gene calls are TRBV5-1 and TRBJ2-5; either TRBD1 or TRBD2 may fit D (6 bases each). The CDR3 is 15 amino acids. Germline assignment: CDR1 SGHRS and CDR2 YFSETQ. Trimming shortened V by 2 bases and J by 2 bases, and 13 bases separated the two germline ends. The CDR3 bases are TGCGCCAGCAGCTTCCGGGGGCCCCCGCAAGAGACCCAGTACTTC. Protein product: CASSFRGPPQETQYF.

This sequence joins TRBV11-2 and TRBJ2-7; the D gene could be TRBD1 or TRBD2 (6 bases each). CDR3 size: 16 residues. CDR1 is SGHAT and CDR2 is FQNNGV in the germline V gene. V shed 6 bases and J shed 0 bases, with 18 bases lying between them. The chain's CDR3 is CASSKLTGRSSYEQYF. In nucleotides, the CDR3 is TGTGCCAGCAGTAAACTTACAGGGAGGAGCTCCTACGAGCAGTACTTC.

This chain uses TRBV28 with TRBJ1-2; D uncertain. With 4 bases removed from V and 8 bases from J, the gap between germline ends came to 8 bases. Germline V gene lookup returns CDR1 MDHEN and CDR2 SYDVKM. The CDR3 totals 11 residues. CDR3: CASSSPVGYTF. The CDR3 nucleotides are TGTGCCAGCAGTTCTCCTGTGGGCTACACCTTC.

This sequence joins TRBV5-1 and TRBJ2-3; TRBD1 matches 7 bases. The junction had 2 bases not matched to a gene; V was cut back by 2 bases and J by 2 bases. Germline V gene data show CDR1 as SGHRS and CDR2 as YFSETQ. The CDR3 is 14 residues long. CDR3 DNA sequence: TGCGCCAGCAGCTTCGGACAGGTCACAGATACGCAGTATTTT. Residues: CASSFGQVTDTQYF.

A note on this clone: Other DNA sequences in the same sample also yield this CDR3. The V call is TRBV5-1, the J call TRBJ1-2; D gene unclear. Germline V gene data show CDR1 as SGHRS and CDR2 as YFSETQ. This CDR3 comprises 12 residues. V lost 0 bases to trimming and J lost 5 bases, with 5 bases between them. Here the CDR3 DNA reads TGCGCCAGCAGCTTGGCCGGTTATGGCTACACCTTC. Translation gives CASSLAGYGYTF.

The V gene is TRBV27, the J gene TRBJ2-7, with D perhaps matching TRBD1 (5 bases). The CDR3 spans 15 residues. Looked up from germline, CDR1 is MNHEY and CDR2 is SMNVEV (reference sequence). Deletions cut 8 bases from V and 1 base from J, with 18 bases between. CDR3 sequence reads: CASSPGSGPSYEQYF. The CDR3 region has the DNA TGTGCCAGCTCCCCAGGGTCGGGTCCGTCCTACGAGCAGTACTTC.

The chain combines TRBV9 with TRBJ2-7, with a possible D match to TRBD2 (6 bases). Trimming stripped 0 bases from V and 5 bases from J, with 15 bases between. The germline gives CDR1 SGDLS, CDR2 YYNGEE. The length of the CDR3 is 15 residues. This CDR3 reads CASSVEGLDPNEQYF. DNA of the CDR3: TGTGCCAGCAGCGTAGAGGGACTCGACCCAAACGAGCAGTACTTC.

The V and J genes are TRBV24-1 and TRBJ2-2, with a tentative D call TRBD1 (5 bases). CDR3 length: 16 amino acids. The ends were cut back, 4 bases at V and 0 bases at J, with 11 bases in the middle. The germline gives CDR1 KGHDR, CDR2 SFDVKD. This CDR3 is CATSDPLRANTGELFF. CDR3 nucleotides: TGTGCCACCAGTGACCCCCTCAGGGCGAACACCGGGGAGCTGTTTTTT.

The chain has TRBV3-1 (or the pseudogene TRBV3-2) and TRBJ1-4; TRBD1 is a possible D gene (5 bases). With 7 bases removed from V and 5 bases from J, the gap between germline ends came to 14 bases. The length of the CDR3 is 14 residues. The germline V gene encodes CDR1 LGHDT and CDR2 YNNKEL (reference sequence). The CDR3 DNA sequence: TGTGCCAGCACCCAGGGTGGGGGGAATGAAAAACTGTTTTTT. It yields the protein CASTQGGGNEKLFF.

This clone was picked up many times. The chain has TRBV6-4 and TRBJ2-2, with D tentatively TRBD1 or TRBD2 (5 bases each). This CDR3 spans 16 amino acids. From germline, CDR1 is MRHNA and CDR2 SNTAGT. Between the trimmed V and J ends, which lost 5 bases and 5 bases, there was a span of 18 bases. CDR3 nucleotide sequence: TGTGCCAGCAGTCTTCAGGGCTCACGGGGTACCGGGGAGCTGTTTTTT. Translating gives CASSLQGSRGTGELFF.

Regarding this clone: Other nucleotide sequences in the sample specify the same CDR3. This chain connects TRBV12-3 or TRBV12-4 to TRBJ1-1; tentative D call: TRBD1 (5 bases). The CDR3 sequence is 13 residues long. Deletions cut 3 bases from V and 5 bases from J, with 10 bases between. The CDR3 nucleotides are TGTGCCAGCAGTTTGGGGGGTGGAACTGAAGCTTTCTTT. Translation: CASSLGGGTEAFF.

This clone was picked up a small number of times. V usage is TRBV4-1 and J usage is TRBJ1-5; D unresolved. Trimming cost V 2 bases and J 4 bases, with 9 bases left between them. Germline CDR1 MGHRA, CDR2 YSYEKL. This CDR3 spans 14 amino acids. The CDR3, as DNA: TGCGCCAGCAGCCAAAGCTCACAGAATCAGCCCCAGCATTTT. Protein: CASSQSSQNQPQHF.

About this clone: The same CDR3 arises from other DNA sequences in this sample as well. The V call is TRBV27, the J call TRBJ2-1, with D perhaps TRBD2 (6 bases). The CDR3 loop spans 14 amino acids. Germline loops: CDR1 MNHEY, CDR2 SMNVEV (reference sequence). Trimming removed 3 bases from V and 1 base from J, with 7 bases in between. The chain's CDR3 is CASSFRGSYNEQFF. The CDR3 nucleotides read TGTGCCAGCAGTTTTCGGGGGTCCTACAATGAGCAGTTCTTC.

The gene calls are TRBV5-1 and TRBJ2-1; TRBD2 matches 10 bases. This CDR3 contains 16 residues. V lost 0 bases, J lost 3 bases, and 3 bases stayed unmatched. Germline loops: CDR1 SGHRS, CDR2 YFSETQ. The CDR3 DNA reads TGCGCCAGCAGCTTGGCCGGACTAGCGGTCTACAATGAGCAGTTCTTC. Translating gives CASSLAGLAVYNEQFF.

The rearrangement links TRBV5-4 to TRBJ2-3; 8 positions agree with TRBD2. This CDR3 is 15 amino acids long. CDR1 SGHNT and CDR2 YYREEE come from the germline V gene (reference sequence). V gave up 1 base and J gave up 0 bases; unmatched junction bases: 1. CDR3 amino acids: CASSLQRGSTDTQYF. The CDR3 DNA reads as TGTGCCAGCAGCTTGCAGCGGGGGAGCACAGATACGCAGTATTTT.

Here the CDR3 reads CASSKPSGGRNTGELFF. The CDR3 bases are TGTGCCAGCAGCAAACCCTCCGGGGGGCGAAACACCGGGGAGCTGTTTTTT. The J gene is TRBJ2-2, the V gene TRBV5-4; possibly TRBD2 for D (7 bases). The CDR3 covers 17 residues. Germline V gene sequence: CDR1 SGHNT, CDR2 YYREEE (reference sequence). V was trimmed by 4 bases and J by 2 bases, leaving 18 bases between them.

This clone was seen a single time. V gene TRBV2 combines with J gene TRBJ2-3; 7 bases match TRBD1. The CDR3 runs to 17 residues. Germline trimming cut 6 bases from V and 4 bases from J; bases unmatched to any gene: 16. CDR1 SNHLY and CDR2 FYNNEI come from the germline V gene. The chain's CDR3 is CASRLFNRGRLSDTQYF. In DNA form, the CDR3 reads TGTGCCAGCAGACTATTCAACAGGGGAAGGTTGTCAGATACGCAGTATTTT. The full variable domain, its missing parts supplied by reference TRBV2 and TRBJ2-3, is EPEVTQTPSHQVTQMGQEVILRCVPISNHLYFYWYRQILGQKVEFLVSFYNNEISEKSEIFDDQFSVERPDGSNFTLKIRSTKLEDSAMYFCASRLFNRGRLSDTQYFGPGTRLTVL.

The chain joins TRBV13 to TRBJ2-4, with D perhaps matching TRBD2 (5 bases). CDR3 length equals 18 residues. V was clipped by 1 base and J by 0 bases, with 16 bases between them. The germline V gene has CDR1 PRHDT and CDR2 FYEKMQ (reference sequence). The CDR3 DNA reads as TGTGCCAGCAGCTTAGTTGGGGTAGCGCGCCTAGCCAAAAACATTCAGTACTTC. Translation gives CASSLVGVARLAKNIQYF. Full variable domain (remainder filled in from reference TRBV13 and TRBJ2-4): AAGVIQSPRHLIKEKRETATLKCYPIPRHDTVYWYQQGPGQDPQFLISFYEKMQSDKGSIPDRFSAQQFSDYHSELNMSSLELGDSALYFCASSLVGVARLAKNIQYFGAGTRLSVL.

This chain links TRBV6-6 with TRBJ2-7, with 9 bases fitting TRBD1. The V gene end was trimmed by 7 bases and the J gene end by 1 base; junction bases not matched to a gene: 5. Germline CDR1 is MNHNY and CDR2 is SVGAGI (reference sequence). The CDR3 covers 14 residues. CDR3 region: CASNGQGTSYEQYF. CDR3 DNA: TGTGCCAGCAACGGACAGGGGACGTCCTACGAGCAGTACTTC.